These T cell receptor beta chains were read from a single sample in a study of control samples from healthy donors and cancer patients. Clones were sequenced by immunoSEQ multiplex PCR, and TCRdb holds only the in-frame ones, with some missing. This table holds roughly 98,000 clones, approximately 82% found once. Material: blood. Receptors originate from an older woman in good health. Each CDR3 is given with its conserved first and last residue. The order of the fields is CDR3 protein, CDR3 DNA, clone size, V gene, D gene, J gene. D genes are given only for firm matches. Part of the rows lack a size; the others show once, few, many or a class for expanded clones.

CASSQVAVPYSNQPQHF TGTGCCAGCAGCCAAGTGGCCGTACCGTATAGCAATCAGCCCCAGCATTTT - TRBV3-1/TRBV3-2 - TRBJ1-5
CASSLVNGVSYEQYF TGTGCCAGCAGCTTAGTAAATGGAGTTTCCTACGAGCAGTACTTC few TRBV11-2 - TRBJ2-7
CASGLYEGPRVYGYTF TGTGCTAGTGGTTTATATGAGGGCCCTAGGGTCTATGGCTACACCTTC - TRBV12-5 - TRBJ1-2
CASSLSGLNSPLHF TGTGCCAGCAGCTTAAGTGGTTTGAATTCACCCCTCCACTTT - TRBV13 - TRBJ1-6
CASRGSNQPQHF TGTGCCAGCAGGGGTAGCAATCAGCCCCAGCATTTT - TRBV6-5 - TRBJ1-5
CASSFGFTDTQYF TGTGCCAGCAGCTTTGGTTTCACAGATACGCAGTATTTT once TRBV11-2 - TRBJ2-3
CASSPLPQQGGKTYGYTF TGTGCCAGCTCACCGCTGCCCCAACAGGGCGGGAAGACCTATGGCTACACCTTC - TRBV18 - TRBJ1-2
CASRPSGDYGYTF TGTGCCAGTAGGCCCTCAGGGGACTATGGCTACACCTTC - TRBV19 - TRBJ1-2
CASGTGATYEQYF TGTGCCTCGGGGACAGGGGCAACCTACGAGCAGTACTTC - TRBV25-1 TRBD1 TRBJ2-7
CASALPRNTEAFF TGTGCCAGCGCGCTCCCACGGAACACTGAAGCTTTCTTT - TRBV12-3/TRBV12-4 - TRBJ1-1
CASAPPAANTEAFF TGTGCCAGCGCCCCCCCCGCCGCTAACACTGAAGCTTTCTTT - TRBV19 - TRBJ1-1
CASSHEGFTDTQYF TGTGCCAGCAGCCACGAAGGTTTCACAGATACGCAGTATTTT - TRBV7-2 - TRBJ2-3
CASSMTGSKETQYF TGTGCCAGTAGCATGACAGGGTCAAAAGAGACCCAGTACTTC - TRBV19 TRBD1 TRBJ2-5
CASSLGDRNTEAFF TGTGCCAGCAGCTTGGGGGACAGAAACACTGAAGCTTTCTTT - TRBV5-4 TRBD1 TRBJ1-1
CASSHWDRGLLEELFF TGTGCCAGCAGCCATTGGGACAGGGGGCTTCTGGAGGAGCTGTTTTTT - TRBV7-2 TRBD1 TRBJ2-2
CASSGTGGYEQYF TGTGCCAGCAGTGGGACAGGGGGATACGAGCAGTACTTC - TRBV2 TRBD1 TRBJ2-7
CASSLVGQGVNEKLFF TGTGCCAGCAGCTTAGTAGGACAGGGGGTCAATGAAAAACTGTTTTTT - TRBV7-6 TRBD1 TRBJ1-4
CATSRDRGASYEQYF TGTGCCACCAGCAGGGACAGGGGAGCATCCTACGAGCAGTACTTC once TRBV15 TRBD1 TRBJ2-7
CSATGALREQYF TGCAGCGCCACGGGGGCCCTCCGCGAGCAGTACTTC once TRBV29-1 - TRBJ2-7
CASSGGWTGANEQFF TGCGCCAGCAGTGGGGGCTGGACAGGTGCTAATGAGCAGTTCTTC - TRBV10-1 TRBD1 TRBJ2-1
CASSPGTASYGYTF TGTGCCAGCAGCCCCGGGACAGCGTCTTATGGCTACACCTTC - TRBV14 TRBD1 TRBJ1-2
CASSGWGLATDTQYF TGCGCCAGCAGTGGGTGGGGGTTAGCGACAGATACGCAGTATTTT - TRBV10-2 - TRBJ2-3
CASSLAWAGANEQFF TGTGCCAGCAGCTTAGCTTGGGCAGGGGCCAATGAGCAGTTCTTC - TRBV7-6 - TRBJ2-1
CASSQVAGTQYF TGTGCCAGCAGCCAAGTGGCGGGGACCCAGTACTTC - TRBV3-1/TRBV3-2 - TRBJ2-5
CASSDRAGSYEQYF TGCGCCAGCAGTGACAGGGCCGGCTCCTACGAGCAGTACTTC - TRBV10-2 - TRBJ2-7
CASSLQGGEPQHF TGCGCCAGCAGCTTGCAAGGGGGTGAGCCCCAGCATTTT - TRBV5-1 - TRBJ1-5
CASSLQGEQPQHF TGTGCCAGCAGTCTACAGGGTGAACAGCCCCAGCATTTT - TRBV6-6 - TRBJ1-5
CASSAIEGASTEAFF TGCGCCAGCAGTGCAATAGAGGGGGCCAGCACTGAAGCTTTCTTT - TRBV10-1 TRBD1 TRBJ1-1
CASSSEGEGSYNEQFF TGTGCCAGCAGTTCTGAGGGGGAGGGCTCCTACAATGAGCAGTTCTTC - TRBV27 - TRBJ2-1
CASTEGDTDTQYF TGTGCCAGCACCGAGGGCGACACAGATACGCAGTATTTT - TRBV28 - TRBJ2-3
CAISESLVWLLNYGYTF TGTGCCATCAGTGAATCCCTTGTCTGGCTACTTAACTATGGCTACACCTTC - TRBV10-3 - TRBJ1-2
CASSRQGAQPQHF TGTGCCAGCAGTCGACAGGGGGCTCAGCCCCAGCATTTT - TRBV28 TRBD1 TRBJ1-5
CASSVKETQYF TGTGCCAGCAGCGTAAAAGAGACCCAGTACTTC - TRBV9 - TRBJ2-5
CASRLGLTSGSSTDTQYF TGTGCAAGTCGCTTAGGCCTTACTAGCGGCTCCTCCACAGATACGCAGTATTTT - TRBV12-2 - TRBJ2-3
CASSLVRGREQYF TGTGCCAGCAGCTTAGTCCGGGGGCGCGAGCAGTACTTC - TRBV11-2 - TRBJ2-7
CASRPGQAYEQYF TGTGCCAGCAGACCGGGACAGGCCTACGAGCAGTACTTC - TRBV6-6 TRBD1 TRBJ2-7
CASSARGGPTDTQYF TGTGCCAGCAGTGCTCGGGGGGGGCCCACAGATACGCAGTATTTT once TRBV6-6 TRBD2 TRBJ2-3